These T cell receptor beta chains were read from a single sample in a study of T cell responses to AZD1222 COVID-19 vaccine. Some clones are missing from TCRdb's copy, which holds only in-frame ones; the method was immunoSEQ multiplex PCR. The data show 52,000 or so clones, with approximately 85% seen just once and about 20% held by the top ten. The sequencing here drew on peripheral blood, taken on day 0 of MenACWY control vaccination. All receptors derive from an adult in good health. CDR3s include the opening cysteine and the closing phenylalanine or tryptophan. D genes are given only for firm matches. The listing skips clone size in some rows; elsewhere it reads once, few, many or a size class.

d_call,clone_size,v_call,j_call,cdr3_nt,cdr3_aa
TRBD2,once,TRBV11-3,TRBJ2-2,TGTGCCAGCAGCTTCGGGACTAGCGGTAACACCGGGGAGCTGTTTTTT,CASSFGTSGNTGELFF
-,-,TRBV4-3,TRBJ2-1,TGCGCCAGCAGCCAAGGACAGTCCTACAATGAGCAGTTCTTC,CASSQGQSYNEQFF
-,once,TRBV28,TRBJ2-7,TGTGCCAGCACCCTGGGACAAACCTACGAGCAGTACTTC,CASTLGQTYEQYF
-,-,TRBV6-1,TRBJ1-1,TGTGCCAGCAGTGAAGCACGGGTGGGAAAGGGCACTGAAGCTTTCTTT,CASSEARVGKGTEAFF
-,once,TRBV9,TRBJ1-1,TGTGCCAGCAGCGAACGGGAAGGAGAAGCTTTCTTT,CASSEREGEAFF
TRBD1,-,TRBV6-5,TRBJ1-1,TGTGCCAGCAGTACCCCGGGACAGGGTCGAGTCGGAGCTTTCTTT,CASSTPGQGRVGAFF
TRBD1,-,TRBV11-3,TRBJ2-7,TGTGCCAGCAGCTCATTCGGGACAGACGCCAGAAAGTACTTC,CASSSFGTDARKYF
-,few,TRBV20-1,TRBJ1-1,TGCAGTGCTAGTGGAGGCACGATGAACACTGAAGCTTTCTTT,CSASGGTMNTEAFF
-,-,TRBV28,TRBJ2-1,TGTGCCACCATAATTCAGGGGGGGGAATCCAATGAGCAGTTCTTC,CATIIQGGESNEQFF
TRBD1,-,TRBV3-1/TRBV3-2,TRBJ2-6,TGTGCCAGCAGCCTGAACGGACAGGGGGGAATGGGAGCCAACGTCCTGACTTTC,CASSLNGQGGMGANVLTF
-,-,TRBV19,TRBJ2-1,TGTGCCAGTAAGGTCCTAGAGTCCAATGAGCAGTTCTTC,CASKVLESNEQFF
-,-,TRBV30,TRBJ1-4,TGTGCCTGGAGTGTAGGTGCCTTGGGCGGAAATGAAAAACTGTTTTTT,CAWSVGALGGNEKLFF
-,-,TRBV28,TRBJ2-7,TGTGCCAGCAGTTTACCCCTAGGTTCCTACGAGCAGTACTTC,CASSLPLGSYEQYF
-,once,TRBV27,TRBJ2-3,TGTGCCAGCAGTTCCTCTGGGTGGACAGATACGCAGTATTTT,CASSSSGWTDTQYF
-,-,TRBV15,TRBJ1-3,TGTGCCACCAGCAGAGCAGGGACTGGAAACACCATATATTTT,CATSRAGTGNTIYF
TRBD1,-,TRBV4-3,TRBJ1-5,TGCGCCAGCAGCCAAGATCCTGGACAGGGGAATCAGCCCCAGCATTTT,CASSQDPGQGNQPQHF
-,-,TRBV6-5,TRBJ1-2,TGTGCCAGCAGCTGGGGAGGGGGAGGCGGCTACACCTTC,CASSWGGGGGYTF
TRBD2,-,TRBV3-1/TRBV3-2,TRBJ2-3,TGTGCCAGCCGGGGGACTAGCGGGCCGATTACGCAGTATTTT,CASRGTSGPITQYF
-,-,TRBV6-1,TRBJ1-2,TGTGCCAGCAGTGAGTCGGCCTCCTCCTATGGCTACACCTTC,CASSESASSYGYTF
-,-,TRBV5-1,TRBJ1-2,TGCGCCAGCAGCTTGGACGGGTTTGGCTACACCTTC,CASSLDGFGYTF
-,once,TRBV5-5,TRBJ1-2,TGTGCCAGCAGCTTGGCTTTGGGAGCTAACTATGGCTACACCTTC,CASSLALGANYGYTF
TRBD1,-,TRBV19,TRBJ1-5,TGTGCCACCCATTCTACCCCAGGGGGCCGGGGCAATCAGCCCCAGCATTTT,CATHSTPGGRGNQPQHF
-,-,TRBV4-2,TRBJ1-3,TGTGCCAGCAGCCAAGATCTCGGAAACACCATATATTTT,CASSQDLGNTIYF
-,-,TRBV12-5,TRBJ1-2,TGTGCTAGTGGTTTTTCTAACTATGGCTACACCTTC,CASGFSNYGYTF
-,once,TRBV10-3,TRBJ2-5,TGTGCCATCAGTGAGTCGTACCAAGAGACCCAGTACTTC,CAISESYQETQYF
TRBD1,-,TRBV5-1,TRBJ2-2,TGCGCCAGCAGCACGGGACAGGGGGACACCGGGGAGCTGTTTTTT,CASSTGQGDTGELFF
-,-,TRBV5-8,TRBJ1-2,TGTGCCAGCAGCTTCCGGCTGGTGGTTGGCTACACCTTC,CASSFRLVVGYTF
-,-,TRBV7-9,TRBJ1-1,TGTGCCAGCAGCTTACCCGGGACGGGAAAAGCTTTCTTT,CASSLPGTGKAFF
TRBD2,-,TRBV9,TRBJ2-1,TGTGCCAGCAGCGTAGTGGCTAGCGGGATTTACAATGAGCAGTTCTTC,CASSVVASGIYNEQFF
TRBD2,-,TRBV7-2,TRBJ2-1,TGTGCCAGCAGCTTAGGGGTAGCGGGAGGGAGGTACAATGAGCAGTTCTTC,CASSLGVAGGRYNEQFF
TRBD1,-,TRBV15,TRBJ1-1,TGTGCCACCAGCAGAGATCCGACAGGGGGGAACACTGAAGCTTTCTTT,CATSRDPTGGNTEAFF